This T cell receptor beta chain was identified in a study of blood T cells in healthy people across ages. After removal of 1 base from V and 3 bases from J, the junction contained 11 bases not matched to a gene. CDR3 length: 17 amino acids. The V gene's germline CDR1 is SGHRS and CDR2 YFSETQ. A second PCR of about 7 to 12 cycles used a sample-barcoded 5' primer and a J-beta primer mix. Via MiXCR, TCRdb re-called the 5' RACE reads, giving one row per CDR3 protein. The sample has approximately 800,000 distinct CDR3 sequences, 60% to 80% seen once. Each donor was a healthy Caucasian individual from Russia, aged roughly 6 to 95. PBMCs, at least 7 million per sample, were isolated. Findings and limits, study-wide: TCR beta diversity was tightly associated with the proportion of naive T cells. While age rose, TCR beta diversity per million T cells dropped in a roughly linear way.

This clonotype was observed a few times. Its antigen is unknown. What was sequenced was blood. The V gene is TRBV5-1, the J gene TRBJ1-2; TRBD1 matches 8 bases. This receptor was identified in a young man in good health. This chain's CDR3 is CASSLRAGGSSDYGYTF. The CDR3 DNA is TGCGCCAGCAGCTTGAGGGCAGGGGGCTCGAGTGACTATGGCTACACCTTC.